This T cell receptor (beta chain) was documented in a study of T cells in Graves' hyperthyroidism and ophthalmopathy. This clonotype was picked up many times. Its antigen is unidentified. The CDR3 covers 10 residues. Germline values: CDR1 ENHRY, CDR2 SYGVKD. Unmatched junction bases numbered 3, after V lost 11 bases and J lost 6 bases. Hyperthyroidism was newly diagnosed in patients aged 18 to 65 (duration under 2 months). PBMCs were derived from 7.5 to 10 ml fresh peripheral blood. Study-wide findings and caveats: Blood also contained most expanded thyroid clonotypes above 0.001. The model anticipated ophthalmopathy a median about 6.5 months pre-onset.

Amplification of TCR beta CDR3 regions used RNA as the template. The HTBI set primed first-round TCR CDR3 RT-PCR. MiXCR, applied by TCRdb to the multiplex PCR reads, yields one record per CDR3 protein. This sample has approximately 610,000 distinct CDR3 sequences, with over 15% found just once. The rearrangement joins TRBV10-3 to TRBJ1-1; TRBD1 agrees at 7 bases. This sequence was found in a woman younger than 30 with Graves' hyperthyroidism. Sequences were obtained from blood. The CDR3 coding sequence is TGTGCCGTCGGGACAGCTGAAGCTTTCTTT. Its translation: CAVGTAEAFF.